This entry is about one T cell receptor (beta chain). Assay: immunoSEQ multiplex PCR; the TCRdb copy retains only in-frame clones and omits some. The sample carries fewer than 200,000 clones, about 93% recorded once. The data derive from a study of control samples from healthy donors and cancer patients. This CDR3 comprises 14 residues. Germline values: CDR1 DFQATT, CDR2 SNEGSKA (reference sequence). Trimming took off 3 bases at V and 1 base at J, with 11 bases between the two ends. The V call is TRBV20-1, the J call TRBJ2-3, with D possibly called TRBD1 or TRBD2 (5 bases each). This clonotype originated in a woman aged 55-69 years in good health. The sequenced material came from blood. The CDR3 loop reads CSASLGERTDTQYF. CDR3 in DNA: TGCAGTGCTAGTTTGGGGGAACGCACAGATACGCAGTATTTT.